The rows below give T cell receptor beta chains drawn from one sample of a study of blood T cells in healthy people across ages. TCRdb reanalysed the 5' RACE reads using MiXCR and keeps one entry per CDR3 protein. The sample shows 550,000 to 600,000 distinct CDR3 sequences, 40% to 55% of them seen only once. Sequencing was carried out using blood. The receptors originated from a man older than 75 in good health. The CDR3 runs from the conserved cysteine through the conserved F or W. The D gene is left open where the match is weak. The size entry is marked missing in some rows and otherwise reads once, few, many or a size class.

TRBV14	NA	NA	TRBJ1-5	TGTGCCAGCAGCCAATTAGGCAGGAATCAGCCCCAGCATTTT	CASSQLGRNQPQHF
TRBV19	TRBD1	once	TRBJ1-2	TGTGCCAGTAGTAGCTCCGGGACAGGAATTTTTAATGGCTACACCTTC	CASSSSGTGIFNGYTF
TRBV29-1	NA	NA	TRBJ2-3	TGCAGCGTTGAGACTCCCGAACCTGGTGATACGCAGTATTTT	CSVETPEPGDTQYF
TRBV7-3	NA	NA	TRBJ2-1	TGTGCCAGCAGCTTAACGATAGACAGGGGAGGGGGCAATGAGCAGTTCTTC	CASSLTIDRGGGNEQFF
TRBV7-2	NA	NA	TRBJ1-1	TGTGCCAGCAGCGTGGGACATCCCCTGAACACTGAAGCTTTCTTT	CASSVGHPLNTEAFF
TRBV6-6	TRBD1	many	TRBJ1-1	TGTGCCAGCAGCCCTAACACAGGGGGGGAAACTGAAGCTTTCTTT	CASSPNTGGETEAFF
TRBV9	TRBD2	many	TRBJ2-1	TGTGCCAGCAGCGTTTCTAGCGGAGGGGCCTACAATGAGCAGTTCTTC	CASSVSSGGAYNEQFF
TRBV29-1	TRBD2	few	TRBJ2-3	TGCAGCGTTGATAGTTCTAGCGGGTCCACAGATACGCAGTATTTT	CSVDSSSGSTDTQYF
TRBV21-1	NA	NA	TRBJ2-7	TGTGCCAGCAGCAAAAGCACAGACACCTACGAGCAGTACTTC	CASSKSTDTYEQYF
TRBV6-2/TRBV6-3	TRBD2	few	TRBJ2-3	TGTGCCAGCAGCTACGTCCTCGGGACTAGCGGGCGAAACACAGATACGCAGTATTTT	CASSYVLGTSGRNTDTQYF